This T cell receptor (beta chain) was identified during a study of blood T cell repertoires in COVID-19. The overall study: Researchers got acute and convalescent COVID-19 samples from the United States, Italy and Spain.

V was clipped by 3 bases and J by 7 bases, with 13 bases between them. The V gene's germline CDR1 is SEHNR and CDR2 FQNEAQ (reference sequence). The CDR3 is 15 amino acids. Donors in Cohort 3 counted as recovered after two negative PCRs, clearance, or symptom resolution. How the authors handled the data: Amplified reference gene primers provided the basis for estimating nucleated cell counts. TCRdb's copy holds only in-frame clones and misses some; the assay was immunoSEQ multiplex PCR. D and trimming were read from the DNA, whereas the V and J calls and clone size are those reported in that table. The data hold about 380,000 clones, with 70% to 90% observed a single time.

The clonotype comes from a man aged 25-45 years who had recovered from COVID-19. The sequencing sample was made of PBMCs or T cells enriched from blood (not recorded which). V gene TRBV7-9 combines with J gene TRBJ1-6; possible D gene TRBD1, 5 bases. CDR3 sequence reads: CASSLTQGGNSPLHF. The CDR3 coding sequence is TGTGCCAGCAGCTTGACCCAGGGTGGAAATTCACCCCTCCACTTT.